This T cell receptor beta chain was recovered during a study of shared clonotypes between healthy human individuals. Background on the study: Donor composition was a couple of women and three men, aged 18 to 49.

The germline gives CDR1 SGDLS, CDR2 YYNGEE. The CDR3 is made up of 13 amino acids. The V segment lost 2 bases and the J segment 5 bases; nucleotides outside the gene matches: 3. Study processing details: Filtering differed since immunoSEQ provided only junctions, with no quality scores. Repertoires were generated with immunoSEQ multiplex PCR, while TCRdb's copy carries only in-frame clones and drops some. The V and J calls and clone size are taken from that table; D and trimming were inferred from the DNA. The sample lists about 1,800,000 clones; about 95% were seen once. The naive CD8 population came from CD45RO-negative cells selected for CCR7, without terminally differentiated effector memory CD45RA+ cells. Concerning this clone itself: Its antigen is unidentified.

Overall study results and limits: On the whole, naive subsets had larger estimated richness than memory subsets had.

The sequenced sample was naive CD8+ T cells sorted from blood. The clonotype comes from a man aged 18 to 35 in good health. This sequence joins TRBV9 and TRBJ1-2; 7 positions match TRBD1. The CDR3 region is CASSVTGRYGYTF. In DNA form, the CDR3 reads TGTGCCAGCAGCGTGACAGGGCGATATGGCTACACCTTC.